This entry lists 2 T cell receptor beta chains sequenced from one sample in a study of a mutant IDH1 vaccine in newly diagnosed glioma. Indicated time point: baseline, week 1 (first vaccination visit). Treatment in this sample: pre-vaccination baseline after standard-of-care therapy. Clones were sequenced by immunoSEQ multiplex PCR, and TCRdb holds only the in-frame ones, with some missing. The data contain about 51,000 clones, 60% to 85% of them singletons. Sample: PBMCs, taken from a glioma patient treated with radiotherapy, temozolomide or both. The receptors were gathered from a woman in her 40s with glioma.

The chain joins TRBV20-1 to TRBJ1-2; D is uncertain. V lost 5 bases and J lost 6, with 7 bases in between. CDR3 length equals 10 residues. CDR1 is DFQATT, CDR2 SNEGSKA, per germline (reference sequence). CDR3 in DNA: TGCAGTGCTGGACCCGATGGCTACACCTTC. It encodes CSAGPDGYTF.

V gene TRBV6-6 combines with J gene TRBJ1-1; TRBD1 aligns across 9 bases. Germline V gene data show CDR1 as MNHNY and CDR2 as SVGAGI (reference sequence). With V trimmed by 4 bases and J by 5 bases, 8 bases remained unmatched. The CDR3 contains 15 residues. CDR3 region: CASSFPGTGQTEAFF. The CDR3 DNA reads TGTGCCAGCAGTTTCCCCGGGACAGGGCAAACTGAAGCTTTCTTT.